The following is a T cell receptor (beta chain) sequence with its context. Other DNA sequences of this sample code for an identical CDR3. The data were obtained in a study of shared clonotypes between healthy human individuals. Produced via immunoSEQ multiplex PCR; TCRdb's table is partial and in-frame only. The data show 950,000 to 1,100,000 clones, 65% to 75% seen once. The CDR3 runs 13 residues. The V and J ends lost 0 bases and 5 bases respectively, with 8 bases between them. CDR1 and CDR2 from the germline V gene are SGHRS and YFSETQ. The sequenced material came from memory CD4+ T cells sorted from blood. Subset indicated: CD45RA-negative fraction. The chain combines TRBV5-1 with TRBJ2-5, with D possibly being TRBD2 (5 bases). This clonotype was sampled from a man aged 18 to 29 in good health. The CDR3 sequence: CASSLGGGETQYF. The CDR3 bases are TGCGCCAGCAGCTTGGGTGGCGGGGAGACCCAGTACTTC.